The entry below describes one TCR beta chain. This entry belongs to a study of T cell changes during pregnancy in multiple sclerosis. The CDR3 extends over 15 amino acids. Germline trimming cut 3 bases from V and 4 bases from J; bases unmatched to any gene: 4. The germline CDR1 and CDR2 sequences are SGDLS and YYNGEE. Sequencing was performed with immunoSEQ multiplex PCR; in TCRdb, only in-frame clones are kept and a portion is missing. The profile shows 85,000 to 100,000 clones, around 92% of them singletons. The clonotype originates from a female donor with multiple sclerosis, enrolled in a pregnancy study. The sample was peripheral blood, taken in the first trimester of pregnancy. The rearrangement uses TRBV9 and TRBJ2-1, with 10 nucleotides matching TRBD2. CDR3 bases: TGTGCCAGCAGCGAGCTAGCGGGAGTTTACAATGAGCAGTTCTTC. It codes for CASSELAGVYNEQFF.